This T cell receptor (beta chain) was sequenced during a study of blood T cells in healthy people across ages (dated by TCRdb to 2013 to 2016). Context from the whole study: In model experiments, roughly one uniquely barcoded TCR beta cDNA molecule per two T cells was captured by template switching. The study measured age-related changes in TCR beta repertoire diversity using deep sequencing normalized with unique cDNA molecular identifiers. The donors were divided into four age groups: young (average around 15 years), middle-aged (about 40), aged (62) and long-lived (roughly 82). To avoid experimental bias, donors of different ages were randomly spread across the sequencing lanes. Two additional independent replicas of 1 million unique cDNA reads from the same blood draw were analyzed for two donors (one aged 18 to 29 and one aged 80 or older). General findings and caveats noted by the study authors: The CMV infection status of donors was not known, potentially confounding age-related changes in expanded clonotypes. There was a strong correlation between observed TCR beta diversity and the percentage of naive T cells measured by flow cytometry. As age increased, observed TCR beta diversity per million T cells dropped in a roughly linear way, and a significant reduction was already evident by age 40. Compared with the aged group, the long-lived group had more naive CD4+ T cells, fewer expanded clones and increased TCR diversity, suggesting age selection. Conclusive comparison of naive and antigen-experienced compartments was prevented by the profiling of bulk unsorted PBMCs. Estimates of total diversity based on one million sequenced T cells were considered lower bounds and underestimates.

Library preparation used 5' RACE. TCRdb lists the instrument as Illumina HiSeq 2500. The second PCR ran for roughly 7 to 11 cycles and used a J-beta primer mix along with a sample-barcoded 5' primer. A template-switch 5' adaptor carrying 12 random nucleotides introduced a unique molecular identifier onto each TCR beta cDNA molecule. At least 3 million CDR3-containing paired-end reads were obtained from each sample. All of the RNA was converted into first-strand cDNA using the Mint cDNA synthesis kit, with a TRBC-specific oligonucleotide serving as the primer. After uracil-DNA glycosylase treatment, a first 18-cycle PCR used universal primers M1SS and BC2_uni_R on all cDNA. The study's own analysis went as follows. Normalization of each sample was performed by random selection of 1 million high-quality reads, each carrying a distinct molecular identifier. Instead of being binned into consensus sequences, reads that shared molecular identifiers were thrown out. MiTCR, set to a Q25 quality threshold and the strictest error-elimination algorithm, was used for CDR3 identification, clonotype clustering and error correction. A nonparametric unseen species model with Euler transformation was used to estimate lower-bound total TCR beta diversity. Using fastp at Q25 and MiXCR, TCRdb reprocessed the public reads and kept productive beta chains. Records with the same CDR3 protein are collapsed into one entry carrying the most frequent genes and DNA. TCRdb, not the authors, supplied the V and J calls. Present in this sample are 1.5 million to 2 million distinct CDR3 sequences, about 30% of which were seen just once. The top ten clonotypes cover roughly 8% of the sample.

Donors were 40 or so systemically healthy Caucasian individuals from Russia aged roughly 6 to 90 years. Each donor gave about 9.7 milliliters of peripheral blood, drawn into EDTA-treated Vacutainer tubes. Ficoll-Paque density-gradient centrifugation was used to isolate PBMCs, with at least 6.5 million per sample. Total RNA, at least 6 micrograms per sample, was extracted from PBMCs with Trizol reagent. For every donor, flow cytometry on a PBMC aliquot measured the percentage of naive CD45RAhigh/CD27high T cells. This clonotype was counted only a few times. It lacks a known antigen. Nothing much larger sits one base from this clone, and base qualities are not available. From the germline V gene (reference sequence), CDR1 is SEHNR and CDR2 is FQNEAQ. The CDR3 covers 13 residues, taking in both the cysteine and the phenylalanine. The retained sequence is limited to the CDR3, 39 bases, with the frame set at the first base. Trimming at the junction amounts to 3 bases on V and 9 bases on J, and the germline ends lie 12 bases apart.

Sequencing was performed on blood. The TCR sequence derives from a woman aged 25-40 years in good health. This chain joins TRBV7-9 to TRBJ1-5, with the identity of the D gene unclear. The nucleotides are TGTGCCAGCAGCTTTGATGAATGGTGGCCCCAGCATTTT. Its translation is CASSFDEWWPQHF.